Here is one T cell receptor beta chain with its context. Its antigen is undetermined. The same CDR3 arises from other DNA sequences in this sample as well. This sample is drawn from a study of cytomegalovirus exposure and HLA in healthy donors. About the research overall: Both the roughly 120 validation repertoires and the approximately 640 first-cohort repertoires used the same platform, as reported by a later analysis.

Using immunoSEQ multiplex PCR, the repertoire was profiled, and TCRdb retains in-frame clones only, with some absent. Of about 360,000 clones in the sample, around 86% were seen once. The length of the CDR3 is 14 residues. Germline CDR1 and CDR2: MNHEY and SMNVEV (reference sequence). The ends lost 5 bases at V and 1 base at J; junction bases unmatched: 3. Overall study results and limits: Most TCRs appeared rarely, but some public TCRs recurred in many donors.

The donors were part of the roughly 110-subject validation cohort, which stood apart from the roughly 670-subject first cohort. Sequenced sample: PBMCs. The clonotype comes from a young woman in good health and CMV-seronegative. The V call is TRBV27, the J call TRBJ1-1, with 8 bases lining up with TRBD1. The CDR3 sequence: CASSLGQGNTEAFF. The CDR3 DNA reads TGTGCCAGCAGTCTCGGACAGGGGAACACTGAAGCTTTCTTT.